Each of the 5 T cell receptor beta chains below was sequenced from the same sample in a study of blood T cell repertoires in COVID-19. The assay was immunoSEQ multiplex PCR, and TCRdb's table has in-frame clones only and misses some. The table includes 380,000 or so clones, roughly 77% detected once. Sample: peripheral blood. These receptors all stem from a human donor with acute or convalescent COVID-19. The donor label of this sample is uncertain.

This rearrangement joins TRBV29-1 to TRBJ2-1; 8 nucleotides match TRBD2. CDR1 SQVTM and CDR2 ANQGSEA come from the germline V gene. The CDR3 totals 14 residues. J was trimmed by 5 bases and V by 7 bases; bases with no gene match: 10. This chain's CDR3 is CSANSRGGNNEQFF. The CDR3 DNA follows: TGCAGCGCAAACTCACGGGGGGGCAACAATGAGCAGTTCTTC.

CDR3 in DNA: TGCGCCAGCAGCCTCGCAGCGGGGGGGCGCAATCAGCCCCAGCATTTT. This sequence encodes CASSLAAGGRNQPQHF. The genes are TRBV4-1 and TRBJ1-5; TRBD1 is a possible D gene (6 bases). The CDR3 length is 16 residues. V lost 4 bases and J 2 bases, leaving 15 bases between the germline ends. Germline CDR1 is MGHRA and CDR2 is YSYEKL.

This sequence joins TRBV5-1 and TRBJ1-2, with 10 positions matching TRBD1. The germline V gene encodes CDR1 SGHRS and CDR2 YFSETQ. CDR3 length equals 16 residues. With V trimmed by 1 base and J by 5 bases, 8 bases remained unmatched. In DNA, the CDR3 is TGCGCCAGCAGCTTGTCGAGACAGGGGGCTTTATATGGCTACACCTTC. Its translation is CASSLSRQGALYGYTF.

The V call is TRBV6-5, the J call TRBJ2-2; a possible D gene is TRBD2 (6 bases). The length of the CDR3 is 13 residues. Germline V gene data show CDR1 as MNHEY and CDR2 as SVGAGI. V was trimmed by 3 bases and J by 7 bases, leaving 9 bases between them. CDR3 coding DNA: TGTGCCAGCAGTTATGAGGGAGGCGGGGAGCTGTTTTTT. Protein sequence: CASSYEGGGELFF.

The V gene is TRBV5-4, the J gene TRBJ2-3, with 8 bases matching TRBD2. The length of the CDR3 is 18 residues. Germline V lookup: CDR1 SGHNT, CDR2 YYREEE (reference sequence). J was trimmed by 2 bases and V by 0 bases; bases with no gene match: 11. The CDR3 region has the DNA TGTGCCAGCAGCTTGGCACGATCGAGCGGGGGCCACACAGATACGCAGTATTTT. It codes for CASSLARSSGGHTDTQYF.